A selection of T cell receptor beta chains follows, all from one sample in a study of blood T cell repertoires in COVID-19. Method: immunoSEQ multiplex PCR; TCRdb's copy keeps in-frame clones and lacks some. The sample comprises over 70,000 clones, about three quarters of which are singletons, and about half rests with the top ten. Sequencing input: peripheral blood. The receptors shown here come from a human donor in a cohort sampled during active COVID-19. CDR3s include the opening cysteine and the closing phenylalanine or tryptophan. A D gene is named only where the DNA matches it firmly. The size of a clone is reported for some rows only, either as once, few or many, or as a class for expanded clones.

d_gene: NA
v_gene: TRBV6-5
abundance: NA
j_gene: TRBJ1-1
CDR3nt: TGTGCCAGCAGCCTGACATCGAACACTGAAGCTTTCTTT
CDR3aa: CASSLTSNTEAFF

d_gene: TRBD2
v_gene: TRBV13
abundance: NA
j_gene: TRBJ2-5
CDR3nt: TGTGCCAGCAGCCCCCTGACTAGCGGGAGGATAGAGACCCAGTACTTC
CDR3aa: CASSPLTSGRIETQYF

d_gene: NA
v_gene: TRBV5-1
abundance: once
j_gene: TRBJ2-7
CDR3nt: TGCGCCAGCAGCCTCTCCAGAGACAACGAGCAGTACTTC
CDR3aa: CASSLSRDNEQYF

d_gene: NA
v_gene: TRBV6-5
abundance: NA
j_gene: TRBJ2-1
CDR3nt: TGTGCCAGCAGTTACCAGGGATTAGGGGGAGTGGTTGAGCAGTTCTTC
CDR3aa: CASSYQGLGGVVEQFF

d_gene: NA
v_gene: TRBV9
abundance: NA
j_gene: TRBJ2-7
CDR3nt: TGTGCCAGCAGCGCGAGGAACTCCTACGAGCAGTACTTC
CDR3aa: CASSARNSYEQYF

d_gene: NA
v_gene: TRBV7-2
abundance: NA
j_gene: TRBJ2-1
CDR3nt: TGTGCCAGCAGTCCCCCTGGTCTAGCGAATGAGCAGTTCTTC
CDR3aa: CASSPPGLANEQFF

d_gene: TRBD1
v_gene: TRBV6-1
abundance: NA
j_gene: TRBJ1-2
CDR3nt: TGTGCCAGCAGTGAACTGGGCAGGGGGTATGGTGGCTACACCTTC
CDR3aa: CASSELGRGYGGYTF

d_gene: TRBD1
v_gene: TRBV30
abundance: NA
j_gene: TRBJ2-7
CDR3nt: TGTGCCTGGAGGGGACAGGCAAAGTACGAGCAGTACTTC
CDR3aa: CAWRGQAKYEQYF

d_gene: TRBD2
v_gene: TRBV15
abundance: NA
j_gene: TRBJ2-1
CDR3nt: TGTGCCACCAGCACGGGACTAGACAATGAGCAGTTCTTC
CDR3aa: CATSTGLDNEQFF

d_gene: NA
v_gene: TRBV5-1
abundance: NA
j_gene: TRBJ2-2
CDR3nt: TGCGCCAGCAGCCCGAACAGGGCTTCGAACACCGGGGAGCTGTTTTTT
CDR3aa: CASSPNRASNTGELFF

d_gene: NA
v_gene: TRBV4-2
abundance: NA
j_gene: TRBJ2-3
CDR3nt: TGTGCCAGCAGCCGGCTAGCTCTCGACGGCACAGATACGCAGTATTTT
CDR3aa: CASSRLALDGTDTQYF

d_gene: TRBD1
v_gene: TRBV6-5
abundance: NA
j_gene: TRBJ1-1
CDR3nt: TGTGCCAGCAGGAACAGGGGAATGACTGAAGCTTTCTTT
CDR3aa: CASRNRGMTEAFF

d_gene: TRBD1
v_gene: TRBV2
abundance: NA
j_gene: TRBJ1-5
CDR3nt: TGTGCCTCTCAACAGGGGGGGAGCAATCAGCCCCAGCATTTT
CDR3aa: CASQQGGSNQPQHF

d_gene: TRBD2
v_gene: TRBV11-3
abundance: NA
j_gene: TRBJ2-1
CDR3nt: TGTGCCAGCAGCTTAGTATCAACGGGAGGGAATGAGCAGTTCTTC
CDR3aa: CASSLVSTGGNEQFF

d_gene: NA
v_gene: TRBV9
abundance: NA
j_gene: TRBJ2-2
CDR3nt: TGTGCCAGCAGTTGGGACTACACCGGGGAGCTGTTTTTT
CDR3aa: CASSWDYTGELFF

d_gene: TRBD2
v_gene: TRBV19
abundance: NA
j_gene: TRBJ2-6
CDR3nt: TGTGCCAGTAGTATTGTAGGGACTAGCTCTGGGGCCAACGTCCTGACTTTC
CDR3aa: CASSIVGTSSGANVLTF

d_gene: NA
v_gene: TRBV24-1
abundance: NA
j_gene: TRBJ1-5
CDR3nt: TGTGCCACCAGTGACGGGACTGTAAATCAGCCCCAGCATTTT
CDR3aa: CATSDGTVNQPQHF

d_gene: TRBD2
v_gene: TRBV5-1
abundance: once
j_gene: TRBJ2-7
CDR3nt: TGCGCCAGCAGCTGGGGCCCCGGGACTAGCGGGACCTACGAGCAGTACTTC
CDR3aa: CASSWGPGTSGTYEQYF

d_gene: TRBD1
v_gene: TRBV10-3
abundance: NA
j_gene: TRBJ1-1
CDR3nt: TGTGCCATCAGTGAAAACAGGGGGGCAACTACTGAAGCTTTCTTT
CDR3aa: CAISENRGATTEAFF

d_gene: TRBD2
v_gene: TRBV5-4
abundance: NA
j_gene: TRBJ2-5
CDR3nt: TGTGCCAGCAGCCTGCCGGGACTAGGCCGGGGGACCCAGTACTTC
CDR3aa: CASSLPGLGRGTQYF

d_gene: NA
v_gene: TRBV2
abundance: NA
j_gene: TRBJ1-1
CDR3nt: TGTGCCAGCAAGCGTCCCGAAGCTTTCTTT
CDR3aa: CASKRPEAFF

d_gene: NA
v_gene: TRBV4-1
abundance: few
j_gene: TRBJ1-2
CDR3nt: TGCGCCAGCAGCCCGAGGACAGAGTTGGGTGGCTACACCTTC
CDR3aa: CASSPRTELGGYTF

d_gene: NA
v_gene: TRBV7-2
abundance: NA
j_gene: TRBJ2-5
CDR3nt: TGTGCCAGCAGCTTTCGGAGCGGGTACCAAGAGACCCAGTACTTC
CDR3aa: CASSFRSGYQETQYF

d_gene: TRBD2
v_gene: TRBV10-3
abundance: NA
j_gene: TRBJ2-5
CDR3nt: TGTGCCATCAGTGCCTCTAGCGGGGAGACCCAGTACTTC
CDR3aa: CAISASSGETQYF

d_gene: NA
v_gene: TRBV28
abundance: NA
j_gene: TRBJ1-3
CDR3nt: TGTGCCAGCAGTTGGGGCTACTCTGGAAACACCATATATTTT
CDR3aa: CASSWGYSGNTIYF

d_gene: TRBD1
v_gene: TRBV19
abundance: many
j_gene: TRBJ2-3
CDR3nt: TGTGCCAGTAGGGTGACAGGGAGCACAGATACGCAGTATTTT
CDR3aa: CASRVTGSTDTQYF

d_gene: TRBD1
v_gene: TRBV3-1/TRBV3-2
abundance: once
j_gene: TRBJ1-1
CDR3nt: TGTGCCAGCCGTCAAAAGGGGGCTATGAACACTGAAGCTTTCTTT
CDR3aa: CASRQKGAMNTEAFF

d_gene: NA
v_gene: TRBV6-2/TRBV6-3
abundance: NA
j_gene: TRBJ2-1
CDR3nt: TGTGCCAGCAGTTATGTCCTCAGCTCCTACAATGAGCAGTTCTTC
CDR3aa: CASSYVLSSYNEQFF

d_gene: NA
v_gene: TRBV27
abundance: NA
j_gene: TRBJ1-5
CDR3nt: TGTGCCAGCAGTTTAAGGAGGAGCCTTTCCCAGCATTTT
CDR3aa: CASSLRRSLSQHF

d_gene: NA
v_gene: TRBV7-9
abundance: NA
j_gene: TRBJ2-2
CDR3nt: TGTGCCAGCAGGTCGGAACGGCTAGCGAACACCGGGGAGCTGTTTTTT
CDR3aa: CASRSERLANTGELFF

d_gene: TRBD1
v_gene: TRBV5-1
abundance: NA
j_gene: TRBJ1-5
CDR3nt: TGCGCCAGCAGCTTGGACGGGACAGGGTACCAGCCCCAGCATTTT
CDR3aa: CASSLDGTGYQPQHF

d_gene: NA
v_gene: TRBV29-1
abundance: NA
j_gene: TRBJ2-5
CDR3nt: TGCAGCGTTGTAGCCATTCAAGAGACCCAGTACTTC
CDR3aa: CSVVAIQETQYF

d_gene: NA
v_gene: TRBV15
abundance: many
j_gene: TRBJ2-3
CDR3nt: TGTGCCACCAGCGACAGTCGGGCCTCGTCCGATACGCAGTATTTT
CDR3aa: CATSDSRASSDTQYF

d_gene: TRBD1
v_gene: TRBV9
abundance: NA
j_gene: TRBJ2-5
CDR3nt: TGTGCCAGCAGCGTAGGGGACAGAGGAGGGACCCAGTACTTC
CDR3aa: CASSVGDRGGTQYF

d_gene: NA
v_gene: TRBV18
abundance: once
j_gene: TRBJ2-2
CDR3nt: TGTGCCAGCTCACCACTCAGCGGAACCGGGGAGCTGTTTTTT
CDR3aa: CASSPLSGTGELFF

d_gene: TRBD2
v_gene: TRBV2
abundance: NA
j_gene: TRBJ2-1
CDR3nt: TGTGCCAGCAGTACCGGGACTAGCGGGAGAGAGGGTGAGCAGTTCTTC
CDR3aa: CASSTGTSGREGEQFF

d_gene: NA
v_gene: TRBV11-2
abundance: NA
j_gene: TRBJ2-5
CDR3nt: TGTGCCAGCAGCCCCAAACTTAAAGTAGAGACCCAGTACTTC
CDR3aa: CASSPKLKVETQYF

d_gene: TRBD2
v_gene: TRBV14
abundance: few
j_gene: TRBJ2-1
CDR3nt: TGTGCCAGCAGCCAAGATAGGAGTAGCGGGAGAGGTAATGAGCAGTTCTTC
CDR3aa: CASSQDRSSGRGNEQFF

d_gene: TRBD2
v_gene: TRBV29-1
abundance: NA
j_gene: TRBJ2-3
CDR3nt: TGCAGCGTCTTGACTAGCGGGAGGGCCGCAAATACGCAGTATTTT
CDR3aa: CSVLTSGRAANTQYF

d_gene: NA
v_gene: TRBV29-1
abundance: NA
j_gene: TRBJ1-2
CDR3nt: TGCAGCGTTGACAACAGCGGATCCAACTATGGCTACACCTTC
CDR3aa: CSVDNSGSNYGYTF

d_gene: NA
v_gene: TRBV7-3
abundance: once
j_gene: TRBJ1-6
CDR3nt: TGTGCCAGCAGCCAGCGTACAGGGTTTAATTCACCCCTCCACTTT
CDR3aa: CASSQRTGFNSPLHF

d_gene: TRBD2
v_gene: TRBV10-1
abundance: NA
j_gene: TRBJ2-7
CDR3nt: TGCGCCACCGGGACTAGCGGCTTCTACGAGCAGTACTTC
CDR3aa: CATGTSGFYEQYF

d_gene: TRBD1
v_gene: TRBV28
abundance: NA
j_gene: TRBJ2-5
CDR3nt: TGTGCCAGCAGTTTTTTACAGGGGGCGCTCGGTGAGACCCAGTACTTC
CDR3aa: CASSFLQGALGETQYF

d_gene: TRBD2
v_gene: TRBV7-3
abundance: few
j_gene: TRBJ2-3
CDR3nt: TGTGCCAGCAGCACCGGGACTAGCGGATTAGATACGCAGTATTTT
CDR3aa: CASSTGTSGLDTQYF

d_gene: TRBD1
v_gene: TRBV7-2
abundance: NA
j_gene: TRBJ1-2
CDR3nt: TGTGCCAGCACCTCCAGAGGGGGCCCCGGTGCATCGAATGGCTACACCTTC
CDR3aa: CASTSRGGPGASNGYTF

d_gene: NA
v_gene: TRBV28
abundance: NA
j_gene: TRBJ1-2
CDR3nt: TGTGCCAGCAGAGGGACCGGGAGTCCGTATGGCTACACCTTC
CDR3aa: CASRGTGSPYGYTF

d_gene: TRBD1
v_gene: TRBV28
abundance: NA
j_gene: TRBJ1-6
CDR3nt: TGTGCCAGCAGTGCGGGACAGGGTTCCTATAATTCACCCCTCCACTTT
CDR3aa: CASSAGQGSYNSPLHF

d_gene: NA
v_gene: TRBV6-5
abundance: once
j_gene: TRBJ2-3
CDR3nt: TGTGCCATCCGGAGTAACACAGATACGCAGTATTTT
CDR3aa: CAIRSNTDTQYF

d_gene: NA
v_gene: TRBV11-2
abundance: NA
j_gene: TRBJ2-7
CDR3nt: TGTGCCAGCAGCTTAGACCCCATCGGGGAGCAGTACTTC
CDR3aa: CASSLDPIGEQYF

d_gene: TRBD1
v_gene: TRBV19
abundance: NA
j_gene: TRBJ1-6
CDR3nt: TGTGCCAGTACCGCGGGACAGGGTGATTCACCCCTCCACTTT
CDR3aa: CASTAGQGDSPLHF

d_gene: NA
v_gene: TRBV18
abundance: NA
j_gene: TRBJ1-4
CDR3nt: TGTGCCAGCTCACCCCTGTCAGGGGAAGGCGAAAAACTGTTTTTT
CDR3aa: CASSPLSGEGEKLFF

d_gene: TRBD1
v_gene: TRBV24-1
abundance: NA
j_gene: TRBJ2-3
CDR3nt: TGTGCCACCAGTGATTCCTCAGCGACAGGGCCCACAGATACGCAGTATTTT
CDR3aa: CATSDSSATGPTDTQYF

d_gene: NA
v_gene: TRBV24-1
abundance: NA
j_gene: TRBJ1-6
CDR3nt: TGTGCCACCAGTGACCCGAATTCACCCCTCCACTTT
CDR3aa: CATSDPNSPLHF

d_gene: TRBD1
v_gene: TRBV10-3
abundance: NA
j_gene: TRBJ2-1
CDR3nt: TGTGCCATCAGTGATCCGGACAGGGCCTACAATGAGCAGTTCTTC
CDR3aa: CAISDPDRAYNEQFF